The clone carrying this TCR beta chain was counted many times. This CDR3 contains 11 residues. V lost 10 bases to trimming and J lost 8 bases, with 12 bases between them. In germline, CDR1 is MDHEN, CDR2 SYDVKM. This record belongs to a study of human T cells and chemical hapten exposure. The time point denotes: patch test 3, about 24 weeks after DPC sensitization. Specified treatment: therapeutic diphenylcyclopropenone sensitization with weekly scalp DPC. Prior to each patch test being applied, blood was drawn. Each donor was an alopecia patient between 18 and 70 years of age who qualified for DPC. The study used a library that attached unique molecular identifiers to individual cDNA molecules. TCRdb re-called the RACE reads with MiXCR, one entry per CDR3 protein. The table includes some 64,000 distinct CDR3 sequences, 11% detected once.

The specimen was whole blood, collected in connection with sensitization to the hapten diphenylcyclopropenone (DPC). The rearrangement joins TRBV28 to TRBJ2-1; D uncertain. This clonotype was obtained from a woman between 25 and 40 years old with alopecia areata. Some clones in this sample may be carry-over from other donors' samples. DNA of the CDR3: TGTGCCACTCGGTCCCCGGATGAGCAGTTCTTC. This gives the protein CATRSPDEQFF. The whole variable domain, filled in from reference TRBV28 and TRBJ2-1, reads DVKVTQSSRYLVKRTGEKVFLECVQDMDHENMFWYRQDPGLGLRLIYFSYDVKMKEKGDIPEGYSVSREKKERFSLILESASTNQTSMYLCATRSPDEQFFGPGTRLTVL.